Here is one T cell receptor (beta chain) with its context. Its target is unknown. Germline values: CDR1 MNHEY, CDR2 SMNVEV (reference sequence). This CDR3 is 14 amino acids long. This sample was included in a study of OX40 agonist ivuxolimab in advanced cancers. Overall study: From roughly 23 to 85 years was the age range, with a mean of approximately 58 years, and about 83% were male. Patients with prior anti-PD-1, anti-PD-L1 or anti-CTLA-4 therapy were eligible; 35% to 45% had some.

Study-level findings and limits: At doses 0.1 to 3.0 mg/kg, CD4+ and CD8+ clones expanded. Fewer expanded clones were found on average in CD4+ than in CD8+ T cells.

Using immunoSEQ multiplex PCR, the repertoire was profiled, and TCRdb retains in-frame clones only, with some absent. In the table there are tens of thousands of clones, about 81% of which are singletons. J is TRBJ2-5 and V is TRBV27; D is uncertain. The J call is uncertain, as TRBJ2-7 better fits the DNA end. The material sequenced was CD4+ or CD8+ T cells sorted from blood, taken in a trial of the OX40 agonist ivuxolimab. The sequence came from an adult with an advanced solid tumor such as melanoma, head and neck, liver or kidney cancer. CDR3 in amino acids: CASSLSGLVGEQYF. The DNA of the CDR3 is TGTGCCAGCAGTTTATCTGGTCTAGTGGGCGAGCAGTACTTC.